This is a list of T cell receptor beta chains from one sample in a study of T cell repertoires in cytomegalovirus infection. One entry per CDR3 protein, called by TCRdb with MiXCR from the reads. The profile shows hundreds of thousands of distinct CDR3 sequences, 20% to 25% of them singletons. The sample taken for sequencing was CD8+ T cells from PBMCs. Source of these receptors: a human donor in good health (CMV status not recorded). Some clones in this sample may be carry-over from other donors' samples. Each CDR3 is given with its conserved first and last residue. D genes are given only for firm matches. Only part of the rows carry a size: once, few, many, or a class if the clone is expanded.

j_call d_call clone_size cdr3_length v_call cdr3_nt cdr3_aa
TRBJ1-6 - - 16 TRBV28 TGTGCCAGCAGTTTCGGACAGAGCTCCTATAATTCACCCCTCCACTTT CASSFGQSSYNSPLHF
TRBJ2-1 - few 13 TRBV6-5 TGTGCCAGCAGTTACGGTTTTCGGAAGGAGCAGTTCTTC CASSYGFRKEQFF
TRBJ1-5 - few 15 TRBV19 TGTGCCAGTAGTATTAAACGACAGGTGGATCAGCCCCAGCATTTT CASSIKRQVDQPQHF
TRBJ1-1 - - 14 TRBV12-3/TRBV12-4 TGTGCCAACAGTTCCCTTCGGGTGAACACTGAAGCTTTCTTT CANSSLRVNTEAFF
TRBJ2-6 TRBD1 few 16 TRBV27 TGTGCCAGCAGTAAGGGACAGGGGGCTGGGGCCAACGTCCTGACTTTC CASSKGQGAGANVLTF
TRBJ2-2 TRBD1 many 13 TRBV28 TGTGCCACCGACAGGGCGAACACCGGGGAGCTGTTTTTT CATDRANTGELFF
TRBJ2-3 - many 14 TRBV29-1 TGCAGCGTGATAGAGGCCTCCGTGCCAGATACGCAGTATTTT CSVIEASVPDTQYF
TRBJ2-3 TRBD1 many 15 TRBV7-8 TGTGCCAGCAGCCCTTTACAGGGGGAGTTAGATACGCAGTATTTT CASSPLQGELDTQYF
TRBJ1-1 - - 10 TRBV20-1 TGCAGTGGAGGCCAGGGTGAAGCTTTCTTT CSGGQGEAFF
TRBJ2-1 TRBD2 few 15 TRBV6-4 TGTGCCAGCAGTGAGGGAGCGGGGGGGCCTAATGAGCAGTTCTTC CASSEGAGGPNEQFF
TRBJ2-2 - - 12 TRBV14 TGTGCCAGCAGCCACGGGACTTGGGAGCTGTTTTTT CASSHGTWELFF
TRBJ2-3 - - 17 TRBV25-1 TGTGCCAGCAGTGAATATACCAGGGGCGAGAGCACAGATACGCAGTATTTT CASSEYTRGESTDTQYF
TRBJ1-2 TRBD1 few 16 TRBV20-1 TGCAGTGCTAGAGATGGGACAGGGAAGGGGAACTATGGCTACACCTTC CSARDGTGKGNYGYTF
TRBJ1-1 TRBD1 many 13 TRBV7-8 TGTGCCAGCAGCTCAACAGGGGCGGCTGAAGCTTTCTTT CASSSTGAAEAFF
TRBJ1-1 - - 12 TRBV6-2/TRBV6-3 TGTGCCAGCAGTTATCGGAGTCTTGAAGCTTTCTTT CASSYRSLEAFF
TRBJ2-5 TRBD1 few 15 TRBV5-4 TGTGCCAGCAGCCTACCCGGGACAGGGAGCGAGACCCAGTACTTC CASSLPGTGSETQYF
TRBJ2-2 - many 17 TRBV7-2 TGTGCCAGCAGCGTTCGAAATAGGGTCTCGGACACCGGGGAGCTGTTTTTT CASSVRNRVSDTGELFF
TRBJ2-6 - - 14 TRBV6-8 TGTGCCAGCACCAAGTACTCTGGGGCCAACGTCCTGACTTTC CASTKYSGANVLTF
TRBJ2-1 TRBD2 - 16 TRBV6-5 TGTGCCAGCAGTTACTCCTTTAGCGGGGGCTACAATGAGCAGTTCTTC CASSYSFSGGYNEQFF
TRBJ2-3 - many 16 TRBV7-3 TGTGCCAGCAGCTTAATCCCGGGGCCCTTGACAGATACGCAGTATTTT CASSLIPGPLTDTQYF
TRBJ2-3 - - 12 TRBV19 TGTGCCAGTAGTTCCGGTATAGATACGCAGTATTTT CASSSGIDTQYF
TRBJ2-2 TRBD2 many 16 TRBV7-9 TGTGCCAGCAGCACGTCGAGCGGGGGTGTCACCGGGGAGCTGTTTTTT CASSTSSGGVTGELFF
TRBJ2-3 - many 17 TRBV4-1 TGCGCCAGCAGCCAAGTCGCGGTACTAGAATTCACAGATACGCAGTATTTT CASSQVAVLEFTDTQYF
TRBJ1-2 TRBD1 few 17 TRBV12-3/TRBV12-4 TGTGCCAGCAGCCCAAGGGGACAGGACTTTGTTAACTATGGCTACACCTTC CASSPRGQDFVNYGYTF
TRBJ2-5 TRBD1 - 16 TRBV4-1 TGCGCCAGCAGCCAAGGCGGGACAGGGCTGGATGAGACCCAGTACTTC CASSQGGTGLDETQYF
TRBJ1-1 - - 15 TRBV9 TGTGCCAGCAGCGTAGATCTAGCTTTGAACACTGAAGCTTTCTTT CASSVDLALNTEAFF
TRBJ1-6 TRBD1 few 15 TRBV28 TGTGCCAGCAGTTTAATGGAGGGGACAGGTTCACCCCTCCACTTT CASSLMEGTGSPLHF
TRBJ2-2 - few 13 TRBV7-9 TGTGCCAGCAGCTTACCGGATACCGGGGAGCTGTTTTTT CASSLPDTGELFF
TRBJ2-5 - - 15 TRBV7-2 TGTGCCAGCAGCCCAGAAGGGACCTCAAGAGAGGCCCAGTACTTC CASSPEGTSREAQYF
TRBJ2-1 TRBD2 many 16 TRBV7-6 TGTGCCAGCAGCTTGAAGACTAGCGGGATAGACAATGAGCAGTTCTTC CASSLKTSGIDNEQFF
TRBJ2-7 - few 13 TRBV20-1 TGCAGTGCTAGAGAGGGGGCCGCCTACGAGCAGTACTTC CSAREGAAYEQYF
TRBJ2-3 TRBD2 - 20 TRBV29-1 TGCAGCGTTGAAGGGGTACCCGTCGGCACTAGCGGGGGAACCACAGATACGCAGTATTTT CSVEGVPVGTSGGTTDTQYF
TRBJ2-2 TRBD1 many 17 TRBV4-1 TGCGCCAGCAGCCAAGGGGCAGGGGGCATCGTCACCGGGGAGCTGTTTTTT CASSQGAGGIVTGELFF
TRBJ2-7 - many 13 TRBV7-2 TGTGCCAGCACGCAACAGGGCCCCGCTCGGCAGTACTTC CASTQQGPARQYF
TRBJ2-1 - many 16 TRBV7-6 TGTGCCAGCAGCTTAGGACCACACGGTCCCTACAATGAGCAGTTCTTC CASSLGPHGPYNEQFF
TRBJ2-5 - - 14 TRBV28 TGTGCCAACAGTTTAACGGCCAGCCAAGAGACCCAGTACTTC CANSLTASQETQYF
TRBJ1-1 - few 14 TRBV20-1 TGCAGTGCTAGTACGACGGGTTTGGGCACTGAAGCTTTCTTT CSASTTGLGTEAFF
TRBJ2-3 - - 17 TRBV10-3 TGTGCCATCAGTGAGTCCGGAGCGCTTCTCTTCCCAGATACGCAGTATTTT CAISESGALLFPDTQYF
TRBJ1-1 - few 15 TRBV20-1 TGCAGTGCTAGAGATCTTAATCGGAGGGACACTGAAGCTTTCTTT CSARDLNRRDTEAFF
TRBJ2-2 - - 17 TRBV20-1 TGCAGTGCTAGAGGAGGCAATAGGGGTCAAAACACCGGGGAGCTGTTTTTT CSARGGNRGQNTGELFF
TRBJ2-1 TRBD2 - 18 TRBV20-1 TGCAGTGCTAGACCCCAAGGGACTAGCGGGGGCCTTTACAATGAGCAGTTCTTC CSARPQGTSGGLYNEQFF
TRBJ1-2 - few 17 TRBV7-8 TGTGCCAGCAGCTTAGCCCCTTTCCCGGACGGGCCCTATGGCTACACCTTC CASSLAPFPDGPYGYTF